This TCR beta chain stems from a study of control samples from healthy donors and cancer patients. Some clones are missing from TCRdb's copy, which holds only in-frame ones; the method was immunoSEQ multiplex PCR. The sample carries about 220,000 clones, 90% to 95% recorded once. This clone showed up just once. With 6 bases clipped from V and 7 bases from J, the junction kept 8 bases outside the gene matches. Germline lookup yields CDR1 SGHAT and CDR2 FQNNGV. The CDR3 totals 16 residues. This chain uses TRBV11-2 with TRBJ2-2, with 13 positions matching TRBD2. This TCR was recovered from a man aged 45-60 years in good health. Sequenced: blood. CDR3 region: CASRILAGGRSGELFF. CDR3 in DNA: TGTGCCAGCAGAATACTAGCGGGGGGGAGAAGCGGGGAGCTGTTTTTT. The whole variable domain, remainder taken from reference TRBV11-2 and TRBJ2-2, is EAGVAQSPRYKIIEKRQSVAFWCNPISGHATLYWYQQILGQGPKLLIQFQNNGVVDDSQLPKDRFSAERLKGVDSTLKIQPAKLEDSAVYLCASRILAGGRSGELFFGEGSRLTVL.